There are a few counts of the clone carrying this T cell receptor (beta chain). This record belongs to a study of neurological immune-mediated disorders. The unsorted libraries were prepared from 2 million PBMCs (stored at -80 C). Germline V gene sequence: CDR1 MNHEY, CDR2 SVGAGI. The CDR3 has 14 residues. Trimming cost V 2 bases and J 6 bases; bases outside gene matches: 6. A 10-nucleotide random UMI tagged transcripts in template-switch 5'RACE cDNA synthesis. TCRdb itself ran the 5' RACE reads through MiXCR, one entry per CDR3 protein. The sample records approximately 46,000 distinct CDR3 sequences, 9% to 12% being singletons.

The clonotype comes from a man in his 70s with HTLV-1-associated myelopathy (HAM/TSP). Sequenced material: PBMCs. The chain uses TRBV6-5 and TRBJ2-7; 8 bases agree with TRBD1. CDR3 nucleotide sequence: TGTGCCAGCAGTTACGGGACAGGAGGTTCCGAGCAGTACTTC. Translated: CASSYGTGGSEQYF.